This T cell receptor beta chain was sequenced for a study of human T cells and chemical hapten exposure. V was cut by 5 bases and J by 3 bases, with 10 bases left in between. This CDR3 is 13 amino acids long. Germline lookup yields CDR1 MNHEY and CDR2 SMNVEV (reference sequence). Time point reported: pre-sensitization, week 0. The treatment denotes: therapeutic diphenylcyclopropenone sensitization with weekly scalp DPC. TCRdb reanalysed the RACE reads using MiXCR and keeps one entry per CDR3 protein. The table records a few hundred thousand distinct CDR3 sequences, about 9.4% of them present only once. This clonotype turned up a few times.

The origin of this receptor is a woman aged 40 to 50 with alopecia areata. Some clones in this sample may be carry-over from other donors' samples. The sequencing here drew on whole blood, taken in connection with sensitization to the hapten diphenylcyclopropenone (DPC). The gene calls are TRBV27 and TRBJ1-1; D is undetermined. The CDR3 reads CASSAPLDTEAFF. As DNA, the CDR3 is TGTGCCAGCAGTGCCCCTTTGGACACTGAAGCTTTCTTT.